Listed below are T cell receptor beta chains from one sample, sequenced in a study of shared clonotypes between healthy human individuals. Sequencing used immunoSEQ multiplex PCR; TCRdb keeps in-frame clones, though not all of them. The data contain 2,100,000 or so clones, approximately 96% of them singletons. Sequencing input: naive CD4+ T cells sorted from blood. The receptor set was obtained from a man younger than 35 in good health. The CDR3 runs from the conserved cysteine through the conserved F or W. The D gene is left open where the match is weak. A row's size may be missing; if present it is once, few, many or a size class.

>NA|once|TRBJ1-6|TRBV2
CARGGESYNSPLHF
TGTGCCAGAGGCGGGGAGTCCTATAATTCACCCCTCCACTTT
>NA|once|TRBJ2-2|TRBV18
CASPQGNTGELFF
TGTGCCTCTCCCCAGGGAAACACCGGGGAGCTGTTTTTT
>TRBD2|NA|TRBJ2-1|TRBV27
CASSLTPPSGSGYEQFF
TGTGCCAGCAGTTTAACCCCACCTAGCGGGAGTGGATATGAGCAGTTCTTC
>NA|NA|TRBJ2-1|TRBV30
CAWSSTKAQEQFF
TGTGCCTGGAGTTCGACAAAGGCTCAGGAGCAGTTCTTC
>NA|NA|TRBJ1-1|TRBV10-1
CASSPGLQTEAFF
TGCGCCAGCAGCCCGGGCCTCCAGACTGAAGCTTTCTTT
>NA|NA|TRBJ1-3|TRBV5-1
CASSLSGDPGNTIYF
TGCGCCAGCAGCCTTTCAGGGGATCCTGGAAACACCATATATTTT
>NA|NA|TRBJ2-7|TRBV4-2
CASSQDWDTSYEQYF
TGTGCCAGCAGCCAAGATTGGGACACCTCCTACGAGCAGTACTTC
>NA|NA|TRBJ1-2|TRBV2
CASTLGGTYGYTF
TGTGCCAGCACCCTAGGGGGGACCTATGGCTACACCTTC
>NA|NA|TRBJ2-4|TRBV18
CASSPGIEAKNIQYF
TGTGCCAGCTCACCAGGCATCGAAGCCAAAAACATTCAGTACTTC
>NA|NA|TRBJ1-1|TRBV29-1
CSGGSGARTEAFF
TGCAGCGGGGGGTCGGGGGCGCGAACTGAAGCTTTCTTT
>NA|NA|TRBJ2-7|TRBV6-5
CASSYSWQTPYEQYF
TGTGCCAGCAGTTACTCGTGGCAGACCCCCTACGAGCAGTACTTC
>NA|NA|TRBJ2-1|TRBV28
CASSSVREGTARPNEQFF
TGTGCCAGCAGTTCGGTACGGGAAGGGACGGCGCGTCCGAATGAGCAGTTCTTC
>TRBD2|NA|TRBJ2-1|TRBV29-1
CSVSPSGSIYNEQFF
TGCAGCGTTTCCCCAAGCGGGAGTATCTACAATGAGCAGTTCTTC
>NA|NA|TRBJ2-1|TRBV29-1
CSGATGGVSYNEQFF
TGCAGCGGTGCTACTGGTGGGGTCTCCTACAATGAGCAGTTCTTC
>NA|NA|TRBJ1-6|TRBV27
CASSMGEDNSPLHF
TGTGCCAGCTCAATGGGGGAAGATAATTCACCCCTCCACTTT
>NA|NA|TRBJ2-5|TRBV27
CASSLWGTTGGETQYF
TGTGCCAGCAGTTTATGGGGGACCACAGGAGGAGAGACCCAGTACTTC
>TRBD2|NA|TRBJ2-7|TRBV7-8
CASSPRGGPYEQYF
TGTGCCAGCAGCCCCCGGGGAGGGCCCTACGAGCAGTACTTC
>NA|NA|TRBJ1-5|TRBV28
CASRLAGNQPQHF
TGTGCCAGCCGCCTGGCAGGAAATCAGCCCCAGCATTTT
>NA|NA|TRBJ2-7|TRBV21-1
CASARPRQQGKNEQYF
TGTGCCAGCGCCAGACCTAGGCAACAGGGTAAGAACGAGCAGTACTTC
>NA|NA|TRBJ2-7|TRBV7-8
CASRRTGGSGEQYF
TGTGCCAGCAGACGTACCGGAGGGTCTGGCGAGCAGTACTTC
>NA|once|TRBJ1-1|TRBV6-5
CASSRGEAAFF
TGTGCCAGCTCCCGTGGGGAAGCAGCTTTCTTT
>NA|once|TRBJ2-7|TRBV11-1
CASSLVPHEQYF
TGTGCCAGCAGCTTAGTTCCTCACGAGCAGTACTTC
>NA|NA|TRBJ1-5|TRBV6-1
CASSEHVGRVQPQHF
TGTGCCAGCAGTGAACATGTGGGGCGCGTCCAGCCCCAGCATTTT
>TRBD2|NA|TRBJ2-5|TRBV10-1
CASSERRGVQETQYF
TGCGCCAGCAGTGAAAGGCGGGGGGTCCAAGAGACCCAGTACTTC
>NA|NA|TRBJ1-2|TRBV19
CASSIDPRGNYGYTF
TGTGCCAGTAGTATAGACCCTCGGGGGAACTATGGCTACACCTTC
>NA|NA|TRBJ2-5|TRBV18
CATNGAVAPETQYF
TGTGCCACTAACGGGGCAGTAGCGCCGGAGACCCAGTACTTC
>NA|NA|TRBJ1-3|TRBV2
CASSDGGGNTIYF
TGTGCCAGCAGTGACGGCGGAGGAAACACCATATATTTT
>TRBD1|NA|TRBJ1-2|TRBV18
CASSPKGASYGYTF
TGTGCCAGCTCACCTAAGGGGGCAAGCTATGGCTACACCTTC
>NA|NA|TRBJ1-3|TRBV5-1
CASSPLGGSGNTIYF
TGCGCCAGCAGCCCTTTAGGGGGCTCTGGAAACACCATATATTTT
>TRBD2|once|TRBJ2-7|TRBV5-1
CASSLSAGVAYEQYF
TGCGCCAGCAGCTTGTCAGCGGGAGTTGCCTACGAGCAGTACTTC
>NA|NA|TRBJ2-2|TRBV27
CASSFWNTGELFF
TGTGCCAGCAGTTTCTGGAACACCGGGGAGCTGTTTTTT
>NA|NA|TRBJ2-2|TRBV28
CASSVNTGELFF
TGTGCCAGCAGTGTAAACACCGGGGAGCTGTTTTTT
>NA|NA|TRBJ1-5|TRBV4-1
CASGGGWQPQHF
TGCGCCAGCGGGGGAGGGTGGCAGCCCCAGCATTTT
>NA|NA|TRBJ1-2|TRBV7-9
CASSLGAGEVYGYTF
TGTGCCAGCAGCTTAGGCGCAGGGGAGGTCTATGGCTACACCTTC
>NA|NA|TRBJ1-2|TRBV2
CASSQGDYGYTF
TGTGCCAGCAGCCAGGGCGACTATGGCTACACCTTC
>TRBD2|NA|TRBJ2-5|TRBV5-8
CASSSSQAGYQETQYF
TGTGCCAGCAGCTCAAGCCAAGCGGGGTACCAAGAGACCCAGTACTTC
>NA|NA|TRBJ2-7|TRBV6-5
CASSYWAGSSYEQYF
TGTGCCAGCAGTTACTGGGCAGGGAGCTCCTACGAGCAGTACTTC
>TRBD2|NA|TRBJ2-1|TRBV5-1
CASSPEGGLAGGSYNEQFF
TGCGCCAGCAGCCCGGAGGGCGGACTAGCGGGGGGGTCCTACAATGAGCAGTTCTTC
>TRBD2|NA|TRBJ2-3|TRBV9
CASTRLVAGASTDTQYF
TGTGCCAGCACTCGGTTAGTAGCGGGGGCCAGCACAGATACGCAGTATTTT
>TRBD1|once|TRBJ1-6|TRBV5-6
CASSPGQGAHTPLHF
TGTGCCAGCAGCCCCGGACAGGGGGCCCACACACCCCTCCACTTT
>NA|NA|TRBJ2-6|TRBV6-1
CASRGAGANVLTF
TGTGCCAGCAGAGGGGCTGGGGCCAACGTCCTGACTTTC
>TRBD1|NA|TRBJ1-1|TRBV18
CASSQSTGTNTEAFF
TGTGCCAGCTCACAGTCGACAGGGACGAACACTGAAGCTTTCTTT
>TRBD1|NA|TRBJ2-5|TRBV7-9
CASSLDRAEETQYF
TGTGCCAGCAGCCTGGACAGGGCCGAGGAGACCCAGTACTTC
>NA|NA|TRBJ1-5|TRBV4-3
CASSQGQNNQPQHF
TGCGCCAGCAGCCAAGGACAGAATAATCAGCCCCAGCATTTT
>NA|once|TRBJ1-1|TRBV5-1
CASSLMWDTEAFF
TGCGCCAGCAGCTTGATGTGGGACACTGAAGCTTTCTTT
>NA|NA|TRBJ1-5|TRBV14
CASSQDGSDTEVYSNQPQHF
TGTGCCAGCAGCCAAGACGGTTCGGACACGGAAGTCTATAGCAATCAGCCCCAGCATTTT